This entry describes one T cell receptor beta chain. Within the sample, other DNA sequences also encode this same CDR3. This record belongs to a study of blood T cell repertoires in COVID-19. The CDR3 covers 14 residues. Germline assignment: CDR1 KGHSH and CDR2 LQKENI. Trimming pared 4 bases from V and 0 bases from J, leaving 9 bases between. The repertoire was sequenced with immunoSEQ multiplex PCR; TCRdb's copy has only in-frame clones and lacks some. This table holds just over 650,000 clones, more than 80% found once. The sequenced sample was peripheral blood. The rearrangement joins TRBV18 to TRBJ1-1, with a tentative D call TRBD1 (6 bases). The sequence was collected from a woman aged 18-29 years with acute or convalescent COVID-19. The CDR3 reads CASSLGQMNTEAFF. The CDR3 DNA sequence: TGTGCCAGCTCACTCGGACAGATGAACACTGAAGCTTTCTTT.